This TCR beta chain was obtained from a study of cytomegalovirus exposure and HLA in healthy donors. The donors were healthy bone marrow donors. Germline CDR1 is MGHRA and CDR2 is YSYEKL. The CDR3 sequence is 15 residues long. V lost 2 bases, J lost 5 bases, and 15 bases lay in between. PCR employed 60 Vbeta and 13 Jbeta primers. The repertoire was sequenced with immunoSEQ multiplex PCR; TCRdb's copy has only in-frame clones and lacks some. The sample lists just over 150,000 clones; about 75% were seen once. The TCR originated in a female donor in good health and CMV-seronegative. The chain recombines TRBV4-1 with TRBJ1-2; D possibly corresponds to TRBD1 (6 bases). Sequencing used PBMCs. CDR3 nucleotides: TGCGCCAGCAGCCAAAGGGGGGGAACGGCTTATGGCTACACCTTC. This sequence encodes CASSQRGGTAYGYTF.